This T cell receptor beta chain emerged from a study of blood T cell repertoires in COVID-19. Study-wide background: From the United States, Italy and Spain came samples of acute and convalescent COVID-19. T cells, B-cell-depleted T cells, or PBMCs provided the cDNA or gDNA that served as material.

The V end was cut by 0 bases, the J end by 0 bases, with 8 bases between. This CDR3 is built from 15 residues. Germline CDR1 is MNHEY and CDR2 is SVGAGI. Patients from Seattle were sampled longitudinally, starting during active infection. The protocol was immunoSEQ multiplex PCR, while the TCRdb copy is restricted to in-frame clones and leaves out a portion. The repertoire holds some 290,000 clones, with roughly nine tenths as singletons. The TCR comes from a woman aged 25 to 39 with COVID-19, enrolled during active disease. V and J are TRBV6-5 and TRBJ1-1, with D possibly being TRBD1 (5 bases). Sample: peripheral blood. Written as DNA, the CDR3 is TGTGCCAGCAGTTACTCGGAGGGGCTGAACACTGAAGCTTTCTTT. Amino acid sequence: CASSYSEGLNTEAFF.